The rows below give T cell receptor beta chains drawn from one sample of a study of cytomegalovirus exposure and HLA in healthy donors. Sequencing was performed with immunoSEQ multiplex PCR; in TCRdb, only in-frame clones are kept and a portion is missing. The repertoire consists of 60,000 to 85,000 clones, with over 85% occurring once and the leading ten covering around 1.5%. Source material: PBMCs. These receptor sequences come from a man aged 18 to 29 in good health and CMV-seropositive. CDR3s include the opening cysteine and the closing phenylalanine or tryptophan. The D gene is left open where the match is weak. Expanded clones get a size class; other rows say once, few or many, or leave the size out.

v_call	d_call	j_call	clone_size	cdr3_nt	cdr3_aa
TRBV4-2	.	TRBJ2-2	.	TGTGCCAGCAGCCAAGATGAAGGCGGGCCTTACACCGGGGAGCTGTTTTTT	CASSQDEGGPYTGELFF
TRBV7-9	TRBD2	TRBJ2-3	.	TGTGCCAGCAGCTTGGGGCTAGCGGGAGGGGGAGATACGCAGTATTTT	CASSLGLAGGGDTQYF
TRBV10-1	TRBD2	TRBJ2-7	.	TGCGCCAGCAGTACCGGGACTAGCGAATCCTACGAGCAGTACTTC	CASSTGTSESYEQYF
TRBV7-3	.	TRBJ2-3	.	TGTGCCAGCAGCCTATATACTAGCACAGATACGCAGTATTTT	CASSLYTSTDTQYF
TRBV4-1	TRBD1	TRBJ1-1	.	TGCGCCAGCGCCACAGGGGGCTACACTGAAGCTTTCTTT	CASATGGYTEAFF
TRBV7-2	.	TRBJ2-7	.	TGTGCCAGCAGTCTTACAGGGAGCTCCTACGAGCAGTACTTC	CASSLTGSSYEQYF
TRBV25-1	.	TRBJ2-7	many	TGTGCCAGCAGTCAACAGTACGAGCAGTACTTC	CASSQQYEQYF
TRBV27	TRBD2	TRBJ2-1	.	TGTGCCAGCAGTTTATTGCCCCCCCTAGCGGGAGCTTGGAATGAGCAGTTCTTC	CASSLLPPLAGAWNEQFF
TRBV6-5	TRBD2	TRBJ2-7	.	TGTGCCAGCAGTTACGACACTAGCGGATCCTACGAGCAGTACTTC	CASSYDTSGSYEQYF
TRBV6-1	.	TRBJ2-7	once	TGTGCCAGCAGTGAACGGGATGAGACCTACGAGCAGTACTTC	CASSERDETYEQYF
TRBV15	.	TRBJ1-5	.	TGTGCCACCTGGGGAGATAGCAATCAGCCCCAGCATTTT	CATWGDSNQPQHF
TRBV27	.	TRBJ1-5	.	TGTGCCAGCAGTCTCGCCGGACAGAATCAGCCCCAGCATTTT	CASSLAGQNQPQHF
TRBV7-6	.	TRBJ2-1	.	TGTGCCAGCAGCTTGCCGGGAGCCAATGAGCAGTTCTTC	CASSLPGANEQFF
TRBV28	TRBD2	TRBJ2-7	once	TGTGCCAGCACTCCTAGCGGGAGGGGGCCCTACGAGCAGTACTTC	CASTPSGRGPYEQYF
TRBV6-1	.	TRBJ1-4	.	TGTGCCAGCACTGAACGACCGAGGGCCTACAATGAAAAACTGTTTTTT	CASTERPRAYNEKLFF
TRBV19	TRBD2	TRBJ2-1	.	TGTGCCAGTAGTATTATCGGCGGGAGTGAACACAATGAGCAGTTCTTC	CASSIIGGSEHNEQFF
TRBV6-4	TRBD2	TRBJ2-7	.	TGTGCCAGCAGTGCTATAGCGGGAGAATGGTACGAGCAGTACTTC	CASSAIAGEWYEQYF
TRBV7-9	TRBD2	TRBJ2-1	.	TGTGCCAGCAGCCCGGGACTAGCGGGAGTTTCGGATGAGCAGTTCTTC	CASSPGLAGVSDEQFF
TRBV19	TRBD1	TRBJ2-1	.	TGTGCCAGTAGTATCCAGACAGGGTCCAATGAGCAGTTCTTC	CASSIQTGSNEQFF
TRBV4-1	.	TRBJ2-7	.	TGCGCCAGCAGCCAAGAATGGGCCGGGGACTACGAGCAGTACTTC	CASSQEWAGDYEQYF
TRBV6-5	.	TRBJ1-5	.	TGTGCCAGCAGACCCCCGGGGGATCAGCCCCAGCATTTT	CASRPPGDQPQHF
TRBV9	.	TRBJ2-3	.	TGTGCCAGCAGCCGGACCGGGACTGCCACAGATACGCAGTATTTT	CASSRTGTATDTQYF
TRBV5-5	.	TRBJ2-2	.	TGTGCCAGCAGCTTGGCCGTCACCGGGGAGCTGTTTTTT	CASSLAVTGELFF
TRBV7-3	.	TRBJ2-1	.	TGTGCCAGCAGCCCCACAGGAGCCCCTTCTAATGAGCAGTTCTTC	CASSPTGAPSNEQFF
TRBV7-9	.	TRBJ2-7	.	TGTGCCAGCAGCTTAGAGGGGCGTGTTACCAACGAGCAGTACTTC	CASSLEGRVTNEQYF
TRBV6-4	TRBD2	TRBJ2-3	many	TGTGCCAGCAGTACGGTAGCGGGAGTGTCAGATACGCAGTATTTT	CASSTVAGVSDTQYF
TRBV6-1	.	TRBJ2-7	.	TGTGCCAGCAGTGAACCGGACAGACTCCCCTACGAGCAGTACTTC	CASSEPDRLPYEQYF
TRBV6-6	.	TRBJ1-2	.	TGTGCCAGCGGTGGAGGGGACCCCAACTATGGCTACACCTTC	CASGGGDPNYGYTF
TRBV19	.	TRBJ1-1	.	TGTGCCAGTAGTATAATTCGAGGGAGCTTGAACACTGAAGCTTTCTTT	CASSIIRGSLNTEAFF
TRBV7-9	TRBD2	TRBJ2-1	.	TGTGCCAGCAGCACGGGACTAGCGGGACCCAACGAGCAGTTCTTC	CASSTGLAGPNEQFF
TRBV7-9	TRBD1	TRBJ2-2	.	TGTGCCAGCAGGTCCGGGACAGGGGATACCGGGGAGCTGTTTTTT	CASRSGTGDTGELFF
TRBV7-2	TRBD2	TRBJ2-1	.	TGTGCCAGCAGCTCGAGACCCGGGACTAGCGCTTACAATGAGCAGTTCTTC	CASSSRPGTSAYNEQFF
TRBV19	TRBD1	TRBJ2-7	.	TGTGCCAGTAGTAACCCTGGACAGGGGGAGTCCTACGAGCAGTACTTC	CASSNPGQGESYEQYF
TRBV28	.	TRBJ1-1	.	TGTGCCGTACGGGGGGGGAACACTGAAGCTTTCTTT	CAVRGGNTEAFF
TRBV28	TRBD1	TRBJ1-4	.	TGTGCCAGCAGTTTCGGAGGGGGCGGTGAAAAACTGTTTTTT	CASSFGGGGEKLFF
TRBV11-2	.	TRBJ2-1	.	TGTGCCAGCAGCTTTCACCAAAGGACATACAATGAGCAGTTCTTC	CASSFHQRTYNEQFF
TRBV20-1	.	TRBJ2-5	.	TGCAGTGTGCAGGGGGGAGAGACCCAGTACTTC	CSVQGGETQYF